The entry below gives a single TCR beta chain sequence along with its context. Its target is unknown. The data are from a study of post-analysis software for immune sequencing data. The study's findings and limits: TRBV5-6, TRBV5-1 and TRBV20-1 were among roughly 5 TRBV segments more frequent in patients than controls. With F measure, samples from one preparation batch clustered together strongly.

The TCR beta cDNA libraries contained unique molecular identifiers. TCRdb reanalysed the PCR reads using MiXCR and keeps one entry per CDR3 protein. This sample has approximately 400,000 distinct CDR3 sequences, with 30% to 45% found just once. Germline V gives CDR1 SNHLY, CDR2 FYNNEI. Trimming cost V 6 bases and J 2 bases, with 11 bases left between them. CDR3 length: 13 amino acids. Sequenced: blood. The chain joins TRBV2 to TRBJ2-7, with D possibly matching TRBD1 (6 bases). This TCR came from a girl aged 5-17 years with multiple sclerosis. As DNA, the CDR3 is TGTGCCAGCAGCGAACAGGGCCCCTACGAGCAGTACTTC. It translates to CASSEQGPYEQYF.